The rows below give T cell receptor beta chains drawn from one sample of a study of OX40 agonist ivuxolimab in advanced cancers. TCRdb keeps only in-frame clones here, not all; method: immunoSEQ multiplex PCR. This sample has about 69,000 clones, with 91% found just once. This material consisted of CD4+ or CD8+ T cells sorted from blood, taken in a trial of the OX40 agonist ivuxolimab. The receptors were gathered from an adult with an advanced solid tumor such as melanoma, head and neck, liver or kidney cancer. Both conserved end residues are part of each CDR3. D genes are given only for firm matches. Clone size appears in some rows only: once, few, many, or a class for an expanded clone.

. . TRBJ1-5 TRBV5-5 TGTGCCAGCAGCCTGGGAGGGGGGAGTAGCAATCAGCCCCAGCATTTT CASSLGGGSSNQPQHF
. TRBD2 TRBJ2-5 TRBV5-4 TGTGCCAGCAGCTTGGCGGCTAGCGGGAGCGGAGAGACCCAGTACTTC CASSLAASGSGETQYF
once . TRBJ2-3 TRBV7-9 TGTGCCAGCAGCGAGCCCACAGATACGCAGTATTTT CASSEPTDTQYF
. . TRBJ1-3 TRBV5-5 TGTGCCAGCAGCTCCCAAGGACAGAGCTCTGGAAACACCATATATTTT CASSSQGQSSGNTIYF
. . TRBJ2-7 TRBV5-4 TGTGCCAGCAGCTTGGTCCTCACCCGGAGGGCCTCCTACGAGCAGTACTTC CASSLVLTRRASYEQYF
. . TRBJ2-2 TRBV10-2 TGCGCCAGCACTCAGGGGCGGAACACCGGGGAGCTGTTTTTT CASTQGRNTGELFF
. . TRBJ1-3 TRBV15 TGTGCCACCAGCAGAGAATCGACGGTCTTCTCTGGAAACACCATATATTTT CATSRESTVFSGNTIYF
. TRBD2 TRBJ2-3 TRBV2 TGTGCCAGCAGTACTAGCGGGACAAGCACAGATACGCAGTATTTT CASSTSGTSTDTQYF
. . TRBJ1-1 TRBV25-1 TGTGCCAGCAACACGGTTTGGGGTTCGAACACTGAAGCTTTCTTT CASNTVWGSNTEAFF
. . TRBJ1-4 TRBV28 TGTGCCAGCAGAAGTCCAGACGGAGGTCCCGAAAAACTGTTTTTT CASRSPDGGPEKLFF